This is a list of T cell receptor beta chains from one sample in a study of T cells after posttransplantation cyclophosphamide. Using immunoSEQ multiplex PCR, the repertoire was profiled, and TCRdb retains in-frame clones only, with some absent. The sample gives roughly 35,000 clones, none seen only once, and the top ten clones hold approximately 1.2%. The sample taken for sequencing was PBMCs. Receptor source: a girl under 18 in good health, CMV-negative, and a related stem cell transplant donor. Both conserved end residues are part of each CDR3. Fields, in order: J gene, D gene, clone size, V gene, CDR3 protein, CDR3 DNA. A D gene is named only where the DNA matches it firmly. Clone size, where shown, is once, few, many, or a class for clones that have expanded.

J: TRBJ2-3
D: .
size: .
V: TRBV6-6
CDR3: CASRQPSTDTQYF
DNA: TGTGCCAGCCGACAGCCTAGCACAGATACGCAGTATTTT

J: TRBJ1-1
D: .
size: many
V: TRBV19
CDR3: CASSIDRDTEAFF
DNA: TGTGCCAGTAGTATAGACAGGGACACTGAAGCTTTCTTT

J: TRBJ2-2
D: .
size: few
V: TRBV28
CDR3: CASRRRGPLNTGELFF
DNA: TGTGCCAGCAGAAGGAGGGGGCCACTTAACACCGGGGAGCTGTTTTTT

J: TRBJ2-7
D: .
size: few
V: TRBV27
CDR3: CASSLKGPSYEQYF
DNA: TGTGCCAGCAGTTTAAAGGGGCCTTCCTACGAGCAGTACTTC

J: TRBJ2-1
D: .
size: .
V: TRBV2
CDR3: CASRSGEQFF
DNA: TGTGCCAGCCGGAGCGGGGAGCAGTTCTTC

J: TRBJ2-7
D: .
size: many
V: TRBV7-2
CDR3: CASSQTASYHEQYF
DNA: TGTGCCAGCAGCCAAACCGCCTCCTACCACGAGCAGTACTTC

J: TRBJ1-6
D: TRBD1
size: many
V: TRBV6-4
CDR3: CASSLTGSGSPLHF
DNA: TGTGCCAGCAGCTTGACAGGGTCAGGTTCACCCCTCCACTTT

J: TRBJ2-7
D: TRBD2
size: many
V: TRBV10-2
CDR3: CASSDQGLAGIGEQYF
DNA: TGCGCCAGCAGTGACCAGGGACTAGCGGGAATTGGTGAGCAGTACTTC

J: TRBJ2-3
D: .
size: .
V: TRBV7-2
CDR3: CASSYPGVTDTQYF
DNA: TGTGCCAGCAGCTATCCAGGGGTCACAGATACGCAGTATTTT

J: TRBJ2-1
D: TRBD2
size: .
V: TRBV13
CDR3: CASSPPALAGGYNEQFF
DNA: TGTGCCAGCAGCCCACCTGCACTAGCGGGGGGTTACAATGAGCAGTTCTTC

J: TRBJ1-1
D: .
size: many
V: TRBV4-1
CDR3: CASSQFTSRTEAFF
DNA: TGCGCCAGCAGCCAATTTACGAGTCGGACTGAAGCTTTCTTT

J: TRBJ1-4
D: .
size: few
V: TRBV7-6
CDR3: CASTLFEDLNEKLFF
DNA: TGTGCCAGCACCCTATTCGAGGATCTTAATGAAAAACTGTTTTTT

J: TRBJ2-7
D: TRBD1
size: many
V: TRBV5-6
CDR3: CASSQKRGRDEQYF
DNA: TGTGCCAGCAGCCAAAAAAGGGGGCGGGACGAGCAGTACTTC

J: TRBJ2-5
D: TRBD2
size: many
V: TRBV19
CDR3: CASSMLRGGVAQETQYF
DNA: TGTGCCAGTAGTATGTTGCGTGGGGGGGTGGCCCAGGAGACCCAGTACTTC

J: TRBJ2-7
D: .
size: .
V: TRBV11-2
CDR3: CASSLVAGPPYEQYF
DNA: TGTGCCAGCAGCTTAGTGGCAGGGCCACCCTACGAGCAGTACTTC

J: TRBJ1-5
D: .
size: many
V: TRBV5-5
CDR3: CASSLVAGAGNQPQHF
DNA: TGTGCCAGCAGCTTGGTAGCAGGGGCAGGGAATCAGCCCCAGCATTTT

J: TRBJ1-3
D: TRBD1
size: few
V: TRBV7-9
CDR3: CASGTGILGPRNTIYF
DNA: TGTGCCAGCGGGACAGGGATACTTGGTCCCCGAAACACCATATATTTT

J: TRBJ2-7
D: TRBD1
size: many
V: TRBV5-4
CDR3: CASSRVGTGDEQYF
DNA: TGTGCCAGCAGCCGTGTCGGGACAGGGGACGAGCAGTACTTC

J: TRBJ2-2
D: TRBD2
size: many
V: TRBV10-3
CDR3: CATSEFPSGGAANTGELFF
DNA: TGTGCCACCAGTGAGTTCCCTAGCGGGGGGGCTGCGAACACCGGGGAGCTGTTTTTT

J: TRBJ1-1
D: .
size: many
V: TRBV30
CDR3: CVIGGLGEAFF
DNA: TGTGTCATCGGAGGGCTCGGTGAAGCTTTCTTT

J: TRBJ2-5
D: .
size: .
V: TRBV28
CDR3: CASSTNPTGTQYF
DNA: TGTGCCAGCAGTACCAACCCAACTGGTACCCAGTACTTC

J: TRBJ1-4
D: .
size: few
V: TRBV28
CDR3: CASSSPGQNEKLFF
DNA: TGTGCCAGCAGTTCCCCAGGACAGAATGAAAAACTGTTTTTT